Listed below are T cell receptor beta chains from one sample, sequenced in a study of radiation and T cells in renal cell carcinoma. Generated by immunoSEQ multiplex PCR, the TCRdb table keeps only in-frame clones and is missing some. The sample records 150,000 or so clones, about nine tenths being singletons. Sequences were derived from blood, sampled from a patient whose treatment included radiotherapy and nephrectomy. The receptors come from a woman aged 45-59 years with renal cell carcinoma. Both conserved end residues are part of each CDR3. The D gene is left open where the match is weak. The size of a clone is reported for some rows only, either as once, few or many, or as a class for expanded clones.

cdr3_nt cdr3_aa v_call d_call j_call clone_size
TGTGCCAGCAGTTTGCCCGAGGTATTGAACACTGAAGCTTTCTTT CASSLPEVLNTEAFF TRBV6-6 - TRBJ1-1 -
TGCGCCAGCAGCCAAGATCAGGGTTGGGGTGAAAAACTGTTTTTT CASSQDQGWGEKLFF TRBV4-1 - TRBJ1-4 -
TGTGCCAGCAGTCAGGACAGGGGCGAGGGCTACACCTTC CASSQDRGEGYTF TRBV6-6 TRBD1 TRBJ1-2 -
TGTGCCAGCAGCTTCAGACAGGCGAGAACCGGGGAGCTGTTTTTT CASSFRQARTGELFF TRBV7-8 - TRBJ2-2 -
TGTGCCAGCAGTGAGGATCTCTCTGGAAACACCATATATTTT CASSEDLSGNTIYF TRBV2 - TRBJ1-3 many
TGTGCCAGCAGCAGCCTGACAGGTGTTAGCAATCAGCCCCAGCATTTT CASSSLTGVSNQPQHF TRBV7-8 - TRBJ1-5 once
TGTGCCACCAGCAGAATACCGGGCCCCCGAGAGACCCAGTACTTC CATSRIPGPRETQYF TRBV15 - TRBJ2-5 -
TGCGCCAGCAGCTTGGGAGGCGGCGGATTCTCTGGGGCCAACGTCCTGACTTTC CASSLGGGGFSGANVLTF TRBV5-1 - TRBJ2-6 -
TGTGCCAGTAGGGTTGGACAGGCTCTGAAAAATGAGCAGTTCTTC CASRVGQALKNEQFF TRBV19 TRBD1 TRBJ2-1 -
TGCGCCAGCAGCCAAACAACAGGGACTAGCACAGATACGCAGTATTTT CASSQTTGTSTDTQYF TRBV4-3 - TRBJ2-3 -
TGTGCCAGTAGTAATTACCTCGGGAGGACAAGGGCAGATACGCAGTATTTT CASSNYLGRTRADTQYF TRBV19 TRBD2 TRBJ2-3 once
TGCGCCAGCAGCTTGGATGCGCGGGGCACCGGGGAGCTGTTTTTT CASSLDARGTGELFF TRBV5-1 - TRBJ2-2 -
TGTGCCAGCAGCCAAGTTGAGCGTTTTAACACTGAAGCTTTCTTT CASSQVERFNTEAFF TRBV4-2 - TRBJ1-1 -
TGCGCCAGCAGCCAAGAAGGGCAGGGGGATTCACCCCTCCACTTT CASSQEGQGDSPLHF TRBV4-1 TRBD1 TRBJ1-6 -
TGTGCCAGCAGCTTATCCGTGGCCTACAATGAGCAGTTCTTC CASSLSVAYNEQFF TRBV7-3 - TRBJ2-1 -
TGTGCCAGCAGCCTGCTAGAGGTCGAAAAACTGTTTTTT CASSLLEVEKLFF TRBV5-6 - TRBJ1-4 many
TGTGCCAGCAGCCGGGACAAGAACTATGGCTACACCTTC CASSRDKNYGYTF TRBV14 - TRBJ1-2 -
TGTGCCAGCAGCTTCGTGGGAGACGAGCAGTACTTC CASSFVGDEQYF TRBV5-5 - TRBJ2-7 -